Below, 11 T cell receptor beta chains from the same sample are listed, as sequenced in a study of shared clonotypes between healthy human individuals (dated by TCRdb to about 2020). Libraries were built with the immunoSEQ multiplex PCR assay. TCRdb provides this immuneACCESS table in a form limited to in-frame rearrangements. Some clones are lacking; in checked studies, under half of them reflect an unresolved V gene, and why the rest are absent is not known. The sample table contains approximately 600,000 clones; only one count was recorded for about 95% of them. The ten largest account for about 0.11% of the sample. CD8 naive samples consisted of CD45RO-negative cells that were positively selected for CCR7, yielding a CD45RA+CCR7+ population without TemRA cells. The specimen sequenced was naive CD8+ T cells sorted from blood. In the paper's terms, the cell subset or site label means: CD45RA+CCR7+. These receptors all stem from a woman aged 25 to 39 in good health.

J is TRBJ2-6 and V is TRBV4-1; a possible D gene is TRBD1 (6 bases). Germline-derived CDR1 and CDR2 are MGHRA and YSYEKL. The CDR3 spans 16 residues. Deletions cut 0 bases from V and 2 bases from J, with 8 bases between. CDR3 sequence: CASSQDHRAGANVLTF. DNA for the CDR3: TGCGCCAGCAGCCAAGATCACAGGGCTGGGGCCAACGTCCTGACTTTC.

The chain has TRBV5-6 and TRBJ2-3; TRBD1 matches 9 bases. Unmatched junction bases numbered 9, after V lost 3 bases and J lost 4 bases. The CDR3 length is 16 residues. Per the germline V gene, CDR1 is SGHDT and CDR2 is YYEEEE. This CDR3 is CASSSAGTGSPDTQYF. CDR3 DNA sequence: TGTGCCAGCAGCTCGGCGGGGACAGGGAGTCCAGATACGCAGTATTTT.

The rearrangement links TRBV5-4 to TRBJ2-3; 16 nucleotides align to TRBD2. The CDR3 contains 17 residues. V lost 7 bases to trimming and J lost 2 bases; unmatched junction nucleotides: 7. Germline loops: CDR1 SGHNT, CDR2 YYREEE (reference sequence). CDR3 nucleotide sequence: TGTGCCAGCCCCGGGACTAGCGGGAGGGCCCCCACAGATACGCAGTATTTT. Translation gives CASPGTSGRAPTDTQYF.

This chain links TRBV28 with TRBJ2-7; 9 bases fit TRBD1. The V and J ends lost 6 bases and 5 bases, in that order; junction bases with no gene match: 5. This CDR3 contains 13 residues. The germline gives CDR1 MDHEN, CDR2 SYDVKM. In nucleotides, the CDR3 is TGTGCCAGCAGATTAACAGGGGGCGACGAGCAGTACTTC. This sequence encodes CASRLTGGDEQYF.

In DNA, the CDR3 is TGTGCCAGCAGAAACAACAGGGATTCGCCTGGAAACACCATATATTTT. Protein: CASRNNRDSPGNTIYF. The chain couples TRBV7-3 to TRBJ1-3, with a tentative D call TRBD1 (6 bases). The germline CDR1 and CDR2 sequences are SGHTA and FQGTGA. V lost 6 bases and J lost 2, with 17 bases in between. The CDR3 spans 16 residues.

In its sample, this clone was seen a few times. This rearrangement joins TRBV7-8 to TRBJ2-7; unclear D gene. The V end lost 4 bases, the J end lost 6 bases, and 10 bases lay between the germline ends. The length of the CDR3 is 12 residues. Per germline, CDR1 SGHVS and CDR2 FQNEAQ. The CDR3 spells CASSSSGLEQYF. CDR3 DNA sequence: TGTGCCAGCAGCTCCAGTGGGCTCGAGCAGTACTTC.

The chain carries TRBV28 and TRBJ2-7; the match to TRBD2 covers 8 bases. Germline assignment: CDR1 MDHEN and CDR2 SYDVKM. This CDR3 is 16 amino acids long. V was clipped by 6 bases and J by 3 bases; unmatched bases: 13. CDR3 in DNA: TGTGCCAGCAGAGATCCCACTAGCGGCTTCATCTACGAGCAGTACTTC. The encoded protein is CASRDPTSGFIYEQYF.

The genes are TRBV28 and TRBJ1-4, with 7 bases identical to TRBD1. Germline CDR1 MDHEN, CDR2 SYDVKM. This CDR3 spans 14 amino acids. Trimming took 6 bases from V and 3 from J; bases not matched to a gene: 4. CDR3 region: CASRLQGSNEKLFF. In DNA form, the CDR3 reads TGTGCCAGCAGGCTACAGGGGTCTAATGAAAAACTGTTTTTT.

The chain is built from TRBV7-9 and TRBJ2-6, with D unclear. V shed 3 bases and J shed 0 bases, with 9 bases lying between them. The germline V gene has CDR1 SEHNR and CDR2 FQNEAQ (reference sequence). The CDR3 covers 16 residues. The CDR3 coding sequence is TGTGCCAGCAGCTTCCCCCAATTCTCTGGGGCCAACGTCCTGACTTTC. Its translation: CASSFPQFSGANVLTF.

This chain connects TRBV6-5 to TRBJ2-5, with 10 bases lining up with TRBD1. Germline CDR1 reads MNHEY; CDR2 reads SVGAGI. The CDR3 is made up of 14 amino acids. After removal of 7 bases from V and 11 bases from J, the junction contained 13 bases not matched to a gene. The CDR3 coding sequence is TGTGCCAGCACCCCAGGGACAGGGGTGGGGGAGCAGTACTTC. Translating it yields CASTPGTGVGEQYF.

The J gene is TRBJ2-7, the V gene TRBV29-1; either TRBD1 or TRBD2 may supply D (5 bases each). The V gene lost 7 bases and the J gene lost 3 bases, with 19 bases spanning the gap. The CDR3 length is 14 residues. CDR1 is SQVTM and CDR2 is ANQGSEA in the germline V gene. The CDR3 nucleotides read TGCAGCGCTGCAAGGACTGGGACCATCTACGAGCAGTACTTC. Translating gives CSAARTGTIYEQYF.